Listed below are T cell receptor beta chains from one sample, sequenced in a study of siplizumab effects on memory and regulatory T cells. TCRdb's copy holds only in-frame clones and misses some; the assay was immunoSEQ multiplex PCR. The sample carries roughly 100,000 clones, around nine tenths recorded once. Sequencing was carried out using non-Treg CD4+ T cells sorted from blood. The receptors originated from a human donor in good health. Both conserved end residues are part of each CDR3. The D gene is left open where the match is weak. Clone size is not always given. Where it is, it says once, few, many or a class for expanded clones.

>NA|TRBV18|TRBJ2-3|NA
TGTGCCAGCTCACCACCCGTCCGGAGCACAGATACGCAGTATTTT
CASSPPVRSTDTQYF
>NA|TRBV7-2|TRBJ1-1|NA
TGTGCCAGCAGCTTTGGGCGGAACACTGAAGCTTTCTTT
CASSFGRNTEAFF
>NA|TRBV25-1|TRBJ2-1|NA
TGTGCCAGCAGTGAAGACGGCGGGTGGAGCTCCTACAATGAGCAGTTCTTC
CASSEDGGWSSYNEQFF
>TRBD1|TRBV10-3|TRBJ2-5|NA
TGTGCCATCAGTGAGGGACAGGGGATCTCAGAGACCCAGTACTTC
CAISEGQGISETQYF
>TRBD2|TRBV5-5|TRBJ2-3|once
TGTGCCAGCATCCTCACCCCGGGACTAAGCACAGATACGCAGTATTTT
CASILTPGLSTDTQYF
>TRBD2|TRBV19|TRBJ2-1|NA
TGTGCCAGTAGTATTACTAGCGGGCCCTCCTACAATGAGCAGTTCTTC
CASSITSGPSYNEQFF
>NA|TRBV4-1|TRBJ1-2|NA
TGCGCCAGCAGCCAAGATGGGGTCTATGGCTACACCTTC
CASSQDGVYGYTF
>NA|TRBV5-1|TRBJ1-2|NA
TGCGCCAGCAGCTTGGCGGTACAGAGGCCCCTGTCTAACTATGGCTACACCTTC
CASSLAVQRPLSNYGYTF
>NA|TRBV10-3|TRBJ1-3|NA
TGTGCCCTACTTTTTTTAGGACTCTACTCTGGAAACACCATATATTTT
CALLFLGLYSGNTIYF
>NA|TRBV19|TRBJ1-4|NA
TGTGCCAGTAGTTTCAACGGCGAAAAACTGTTTTTT
CASSFNGEKLFF
>NA|TRBV5-1|TRBJ2-7|NA
TGCGCCAGCAGCTCCTCGGGAAGAGGCTACGAGCAGTACTTC
CASSSSGRGYEQYF
>NA|TRBV7-3|TRBJ2-2|few
TGTGCCAGCAGCAACGTACACGCCGGGGAGCTGTTTTTT
CASSNVHAGELFF
>NA|TRBV21-1|TRBJ1-5|NA
TGTGCCAGCAGCAAAGGAGCCCAGCCCCAGCATTTT
CASSKGAQPQHF
>TRBD2|TRBV7-9|TRBJ2-5|NA
TGTGCCAGCAGCTTAACCCCGACTAGCTTCCAGGAGACCCAGTACTTC
CASSLTPTSFQETQYF
>NA|TRBV7-9|TRBJ1-2|NA
TGTGCCAGCAGCCCCCGGGACGGTAACTATGGCTACACCTTC
CASSPRDGNYGYTF
>NA|TRBV7-9|TRBJ2-1|NA
TGTGCCAGCACCCTAGTGGGGGTGCAGTTCTTC
CASTLVGVQFF
>NA|TRBV14|TRBJ2-1|NA
TGTGCCAGCAGCCAAGATGCAGGCTCTTCCTACAATGAGCAGTTCTTC
CASSQDAGSSYNEQFF
>TRBD1|TRBV5-8|TRBJ1-5|NA
TGTGCCAGCAGCCCCCCGGACAGGTCAAAGCCCCAGCATTTT
CASSPPDRSKPQHF
>NA|TRBV7-9|TRBJ1-5|NA
TGTGCCAGCAGCTTAGCACAGAGCAATCAGCCCCAGCATTTT
CASSLAQSNQPQHF
>NA|TRBV6-5|TRBJ2-3|NA
TGTGCCAGCCGGACCTACAGGGTTCAGTCCGATACGCAGTATTTT
CASRTYRVQSDTQYF
>TRBD2|TRBV5-6|TRBJ2-1|NA
TGTGCCAGCAGCTGGGGACTAGCGGGAGCCTACAATGAGCAGTTCTTC
CASSWGLAGAYNEQFF
>NA|TRBV7-9|TRBJ1-6|NA
TGTGCCAGCAGCTTGGACAGAAATGAGGGGGATTCACCCCTCCACTTT
CASSLDRNEGDSPLHF